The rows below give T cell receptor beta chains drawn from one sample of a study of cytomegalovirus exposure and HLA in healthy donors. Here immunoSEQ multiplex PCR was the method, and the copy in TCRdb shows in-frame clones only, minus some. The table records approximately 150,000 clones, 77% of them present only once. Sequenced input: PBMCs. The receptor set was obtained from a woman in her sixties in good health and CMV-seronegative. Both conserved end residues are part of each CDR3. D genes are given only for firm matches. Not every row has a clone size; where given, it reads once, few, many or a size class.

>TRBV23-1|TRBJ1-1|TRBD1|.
CASTFDRDDTEAFF
TGCGCCAGCACCTTCGACAGGGACGACACTGAAGCTTTCTTT
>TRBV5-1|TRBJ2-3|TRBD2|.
CASSEGLAFTDTQYF
TGCGCCAGCAGCGAGGGACTAGCCTTCACAGATACGCAGTATTTT
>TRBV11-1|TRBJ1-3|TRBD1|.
CASSQGAGGNTIYF
TGTGCCAGCAGCCAGGGGGCTGGTGGAAACACCATATATTTT
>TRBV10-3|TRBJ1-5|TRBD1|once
CAISESGTVSNQPQHF
TGTGCCATCAGTGAGTCCGGGACAGTTAGCAATCAGCCCCAGCATTTT
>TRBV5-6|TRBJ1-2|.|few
CASSHDNNYGYTF
TGTGCCAGCAGCCATGACAACAACTATGGCTACACCTTC
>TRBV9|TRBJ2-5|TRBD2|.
CASNLAGGMETQYF
TGTGCCAGCAACCTAGCGGGGGGGATGGAGACCCAGTACTTC
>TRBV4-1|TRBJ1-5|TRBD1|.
CASSLGGTGIQPQHF
TGCGCCAGCAGCCTCGGTGGGACAGGGATTCAGCCCCAGCATTTT
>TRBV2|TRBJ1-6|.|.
CASSRTEPNNSPLHF
TGTGCCAGCAGCAGGACAGAGCCTAATAATTCACCCCTCCACTTT
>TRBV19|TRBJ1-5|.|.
CASWGGRVRNQPQHF
TGTGCCAGCTGGGGGGGCAGGGTAAGGAATCAGCCCCAGCATTTT
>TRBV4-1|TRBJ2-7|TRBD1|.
CASSQRTGVAYEQYF
TGCGCCAGCAGCCAAAGGACAGGGGTCGCCTACGAGCAGTACTTC
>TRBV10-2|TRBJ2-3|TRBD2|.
CASSRTSGGDTQYF
TGCGCCAGCAGCCGTACTAGCGGAGGAGATACGCAGTATTTT
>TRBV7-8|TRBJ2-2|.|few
CASSPYGGANTGELFF
TGTGCCAGCAGTCCCTACGGCGGGGCGAACACCGGGGAGCTGTTTTTT
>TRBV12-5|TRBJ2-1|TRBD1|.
CASADRGPGVEQFF
TGTGCTAGTGCGGACAGGGGGCCCGGTGTGGAGCAGTTCTTC
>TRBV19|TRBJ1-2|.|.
CASSLLHRQGMNYGYTF
TGTGCCAGTAGTCTCCTACACCGTCAGGGGATGAACTATGGCTACACCTTC
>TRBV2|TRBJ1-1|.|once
CASRTFRDNAEAFF
TGTGCCAGCAGGACCTTCCGGGACAACGCTGAAGCTTTCTTT
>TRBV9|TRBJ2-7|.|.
CASSPGYEQYF
TGTGCCAGCAGCCCAGGCTACGAGCAGTACTTC
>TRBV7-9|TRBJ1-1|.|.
CASSLSRVGSMNTEAFF
TGTGCCAGCAGCTTAAGCAGGGTCGGGTCTATGAACACTGAAGCTTTCTTT